This TCR beta chain was sequenced during a study of blood T cell repertoires in COVID-19. Participants were aged about 18 to 89 years, lived in under 25 US areas, and enrolled virtually. Libraries were prepared by immunoSEQ multiplex PCR; TCRdb keeps only in-frame clonotypes and omits some of them. The sample contains roughly 150,000 clones, approximately 88% of which appear only once. Sequenced: PBMCs or T cells enriched from blood (not recorded which). This TCR came from a man between 65 and 85 years old who had been exposed to COVID-19.

CDR3 bases: TGTGCCAGCTCACCGATTTCGGGTGGCACAGATACGCAGTATTTT. This gives the protein CASSPISGGTDTQYF. This chain connects TRBV18 to TRBJ2-3; D remains unclear. V lost 3 bases and J 1 base, leaving 11 bases between the germline ends. Per germline, CDR1 KGHSH and CDR2 LQKENI. The CDR3 has 15 residues. Complete variable domain (other parts from reference TRBV18 and TRBJ2-3): NAGVMQNPRHLVRRRGQEARLRCSPMKGHSHVYWYRQLPEEGLKFMVYLQKENIIDESGMPKERFSAEFPKEGPSILRIQQVVRGDSAAYFCASSPISGGTDTQYFGPGTRLTVL.